This entry features one T cell receptor (beta chain) sequence. What it recognizes is unknown. Use of 60 Vbeta and 13 Jbeta primers characterized the PCR. As handled by the study authors: The authors later counted approximately 80 million unique TCR beta chains, about 11 million of them shared. Repertoires were generated with immunoSEQ multiplex PCR, while TCRdb's copy carries only in-frame clones and drops some. That table is the source of V, J and clone size, and D and trimming were worked out from the DNA. The table lists over 75,000 clones, with 0.45% to 0.7% in the top ten. Trimming cost V 3 bases and J 0 bases, with 15 bases left between them. There are 17 residues in the CDR3. CDR1 and CDR2 (germline): SEHNR, FQNEAQ (reference sequence). This entry is derived from a study of cytomegalovirus exposure and HLA in healthy donors. Findings and caveats of the study: Both high specificity and high sensitivity reportedly marked the classifier's diagnosis of cytomegalovirus status.

The sample consisted of PBMCs. The TCR was taken from a man aged 45-65 years in good health and CMV-seronegative. The V gene is TRBV7-9, the J gene TRBJ2-1; D call uncertain. The CDR3 region is CASSFPRSGFSYNEQFF. DNA for the CDR3: TGTGCCAGCAGCTTCCCTAGGTCCGGGTTCTCCTACAATGAGCAGTTCTTC.